Below, 3 T cell receptor beta chains from the same sample are listed, as sequenced in a study of blood T cells in healthy people across ages. Sample-barcoded 5' priming and a J-beta primer mix drove a second PCR of about 6 to 12 cycles. One entry per CDR3 protein results from TCRdb running MiXCR on the 5' RACE reads. This repertoire shows approximately 700,000 distinct CDR3 sequences, approximately 30% found once; its top ten account for about 16%. The sequenced material came from blood. The receptors here all came from an elderly woman in good health.

This clonotype was picked up a small number of times. The chain recombines TRBV5-6 with TRBJ2-3, with 13 bases matching TRBD2. The trim removed 3 bases at V and 0 bases at J, leaving 4 bases unmatched. This CDR3 is built from 17 residues. Germline V lookup: CDR1 SGHDT, CDR2 YYEEEE. The DNA for the CDR3 is TGTGCCAGCAGCTCGACTAGCGGGGGGCCCAGCACAGATACGCAGTATTTT. As protein: CASSSTSGGPSTDTQYF.

This clonotype has ten or more counts. The chain couples TRBV13 to TRBJ1-2; 8 bases align to TRBD1. CDR3 size: 15 residues. Trimming removed 8 bases from V and 0 bases from J; junction bases left unmatched: 8. Germline assignment: CDR1 PRHDT and CDR2 FYEKMQ (reference sequence). CDR3 amino acids: CASQARTGTNYGYTF. Here the CDR3 DNA reads TGTGCCAGCCAGGCCCGGACAGGGACTAACTATGGCTACACCTTC. Filled out from reference TRBV13 and TRBJ1-2, the complete variable domain reads AAGVIQSPRHLIKEKRETATLKCYPIPRHDTVYWYQQGPGQDPQFLISFYEKMQSDKGSIPDRFSAQQFSDYHSELNMSSLELGDSALYFCASQARTGTNYGYTFGSGTRLTVV.

The chain uses TRBV7-9 and TRBJ2-1; 7 bases agree with TRBD2. Germline lookup yields CDR1 SEHNR and CDR2 FQNEAQ (reference sequence). With 5 bases clipped from V and 3 bases from J, the junction kept 10 bases outside the gene matches. The CDR3 is 16 amino acids. CDR3 bases: TGTGCCAGCAGCCTAGGACTAGTGGGGTTCTACAATGAGCAGTTCTTC. Residues: CASSLGLVGFYNEQFF.